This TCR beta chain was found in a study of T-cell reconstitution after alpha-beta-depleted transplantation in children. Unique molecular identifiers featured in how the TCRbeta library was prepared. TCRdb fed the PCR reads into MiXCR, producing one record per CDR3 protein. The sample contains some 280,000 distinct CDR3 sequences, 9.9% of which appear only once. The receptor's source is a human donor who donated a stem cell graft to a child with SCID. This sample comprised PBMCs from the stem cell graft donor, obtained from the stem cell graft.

The CDR3 coding sequence is TGTGCCAGCAGCTTCACGGGACTTAGCACAGATACGCAGTATTTT. This sequence encodes CASSFTGLSTDTQYF. This rearrangement joins TRBV11-2 to TRBJ2-3; tentative D call: TRBD2 (6 bases). The CDR3 loop spans 15 amino acids. Germline V CDR1 and CDR2: SGHAT, FQNNGV. The V gene lost 3 bases and the J gene lost 0 bases, with 10 bases spanning the gap. Drawing the rest from reference TRBV11-2 and TRBJ2-3, the complete variable domain is EAGVAQSPRYKIIEKRQSVAFWCNPISGHATLYWYQQILGQGPKLLIQFQNNGVVDDSQLPKDRFSAERLKGVDSTLKIQPAKLEDSAVYLCASSFTGLSTDTQYFGPGTRLTVL.